These T cell receptor beta chains were read from a single sample in a study of tumor-infiltrating lymphocytes in primary liver carcinoma. TCRdb independently ran MiXCR on the multiplex PCR reads; one entry per CDR3 protein. The top ten hold 15% to 20% of the sample, which has approximately 320,000 distinct CDR3 sequences, around 50% seen once. Sequenced material: peripheral blood. The receptors come from a woman aged 30 to 39 with primary liver carcinoma and hepatitis B virus infection. Each CDR3 is given without its conserved first and last residue. The order of the fields is CDR3 protein, V gene, J gene.

CDR3aa: ASSIVARGRASYEQY
v_gene: TRBV11-2
j_gene: TRBJ2-7

CDR3aa: ASSFSPYEQY
v_gene: TRBV7-9
j_gene: TRBJ2-7

CDR3aa: SVGGGGAYEQY
v_gene: TRBV29-1
j_gene: TRBJ2-7

CDR3aa: ASSWINSPLH
v_gene: TRBV5-6
j_gene: TRBJ1-6

CDR3aa: ASSPSTGAGNTIY
v_gene: TRBV12-3/TRBV12-4
j_gene: TRBJ1-3

CDR3aa: ASSVTLPGELF
v_gene: TRBV6-5
j_gene: TRBJ2-2

CDR3aa: SVEVSSGSNGYT
v_gene: TRBV29-1
j_gene: TRBJ1-2

CDR3aa: ASSYPGLAGDLLYEQY
v_gene: TRBV6-6
j_gene: TRBJ2-7

CDR3aa: ASSSARLAGAYNEQF
v_gene: TRBV6-5
j_gene: TRBJ2-1

CDR3aa: ASSSESGRAGEQY
v_gene: TRBV7-9
j_gene: TRBJ2-7

CDR3aa: TSSLHTSYYEQY
v_gene: TRBV11-2
j_gene: TRBJ2-7

CDR3aa: ASSFGDREYEQY
v_gene: TRBV5-5
j_gene: TRBJ2-7

CDR3aa: ASTDRWTPEAF
v_gene: TRBV7-8
j_gene: TRBJ1-1

CDR3aa: SATTGGYGYT
v_gene: TRBV29-1
j_gene: TRBJ1-2

CDR3aa: ASTTPQGQGRANTDTQY
v_gene: TRBV6-6
j_gene: TRBJ2-3

CDR3aa: AISLGKEAGQY
v_gene: TRBV11-3
j_gene: TRBJ2-7

CDR3aa: ASSPSSRIIRDIQY
v_gene: TRBV4-3
j_gene: TRBJ2-4

CDR3aa: ASSQEDTPGTYNSPLH
v_gene: TRBV4-1
j_gene: TRBJ1-6

CDR3aa: ASSRDSGTKNVQY
v_gene: TRBV4-2
j_gene: TRBJ2-4

CDR3aa: SGADSGIQY
v_gene: TRBV29-1
j_gene: TRBJ2-4

CDR3aa: AISRAGGPTNEQF
v_gene: TRBV10-3
j_gene: TRBJ2-1

CDR3aa: ASSRQGAYQPQH
v_gene: TRBV6-2/TRBV6-3
j_gene: TRBJ1-5

CDR3aa: ASKVLATITDTHY
v_gene: TRBV5-1
j_gene: TRBJ2-3

CDR3aa: AWRPDTQY
v_gene: TRBV30
j_gene: TRBJ2-3

CDR3aa: ASSSTRNYEQY
v_gene: TRBV4-2
j_gene: TRBJ2-7

CDR3aa: AITRTGASYEQY
v_gene: TRBV10-3
j_gene: TRBJ2-7

CDR3aa: ASSYRGGNEQY
v_gene: TRBV6-5
j_gene: TRBJ2-7

CDR3aa: ASSSTMGRGHGYT
v_gene: TRBV6-6
j_gene: TRBJ1-2

CDR3aa: ASSVSGRAETQY
v_gene: TRBV10-1
j_gene: TRBJ2-5